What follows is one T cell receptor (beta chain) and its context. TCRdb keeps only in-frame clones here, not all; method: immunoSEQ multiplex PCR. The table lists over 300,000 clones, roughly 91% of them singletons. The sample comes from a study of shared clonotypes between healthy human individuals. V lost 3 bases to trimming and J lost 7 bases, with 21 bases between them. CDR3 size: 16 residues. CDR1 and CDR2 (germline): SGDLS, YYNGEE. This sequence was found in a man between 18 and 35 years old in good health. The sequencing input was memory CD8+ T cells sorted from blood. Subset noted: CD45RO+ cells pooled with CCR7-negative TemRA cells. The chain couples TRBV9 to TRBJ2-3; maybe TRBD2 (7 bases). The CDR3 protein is CASSGSRGGRSHTQYF. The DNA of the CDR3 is TGTGCCAGCAGCGGGAGCAGGGGCGGGAGAAGTCATACGCAGTATTTT.